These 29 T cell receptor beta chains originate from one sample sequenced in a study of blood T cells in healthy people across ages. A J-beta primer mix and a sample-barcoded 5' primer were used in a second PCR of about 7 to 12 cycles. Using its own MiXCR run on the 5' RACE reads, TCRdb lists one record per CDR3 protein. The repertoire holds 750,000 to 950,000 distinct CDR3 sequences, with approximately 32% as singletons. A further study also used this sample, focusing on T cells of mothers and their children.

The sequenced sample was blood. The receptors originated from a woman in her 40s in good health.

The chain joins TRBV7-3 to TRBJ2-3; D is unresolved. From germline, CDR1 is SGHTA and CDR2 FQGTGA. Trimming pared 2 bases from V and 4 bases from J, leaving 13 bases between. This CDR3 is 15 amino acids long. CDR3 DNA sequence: TGTGCCAGCAGCTTATTAGGGCAGCCCGCAGATACGCAGTATTTT. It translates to CASSLLGQPADTQYF. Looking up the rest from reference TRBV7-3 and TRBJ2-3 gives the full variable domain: GAGVSQTPSNKVTEKGKYVELRCDPISGHTALYWYRQSLGQGPEFLIYFQGTGAADDSGLPNDRFFAVRPEGSVSTLKIQRTERGDSAVYLCASSLLGQPADTQYFGPGTRLTVL.

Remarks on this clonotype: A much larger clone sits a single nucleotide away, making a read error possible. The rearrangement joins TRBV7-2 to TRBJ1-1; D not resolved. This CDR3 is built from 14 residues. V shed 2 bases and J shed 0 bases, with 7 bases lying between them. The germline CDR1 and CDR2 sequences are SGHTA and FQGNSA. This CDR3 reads CASSLLRLNTEAFF. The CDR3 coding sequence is TGTGCCAGCAGCTTATTGCGACTGAACACTGAAGCTTTCTTT.

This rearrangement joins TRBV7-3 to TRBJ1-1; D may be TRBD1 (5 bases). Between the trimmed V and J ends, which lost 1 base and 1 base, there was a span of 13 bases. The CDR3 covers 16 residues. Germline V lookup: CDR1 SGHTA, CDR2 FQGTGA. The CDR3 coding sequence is TGTGCCAGCAGCTTAAGTCCGGGGGTGAAGAACACTGAAGCTTTCTTT. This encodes CASSLSPGVKNTEAFF.

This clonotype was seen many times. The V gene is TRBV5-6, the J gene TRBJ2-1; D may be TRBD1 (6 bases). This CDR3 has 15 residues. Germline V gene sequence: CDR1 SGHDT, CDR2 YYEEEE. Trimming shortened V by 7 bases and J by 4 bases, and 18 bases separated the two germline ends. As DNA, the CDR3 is TGTGCCAGCCAGAGGGGGTTTACCTCGTACAATGAGCAGTTCTTC. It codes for CASQRGFTSYNEQFF. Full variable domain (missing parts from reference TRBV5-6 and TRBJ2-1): DAGVTQSPTHLIKTRGQQVTLRCSPKSGHDTVSWYQQALGQGPQFIFQYYEEEERQRGNFPDRFSGHQFPNYSSELNVNALLLGDSALYLCASQRGFTSYNEQFFGPGTRLTVL.

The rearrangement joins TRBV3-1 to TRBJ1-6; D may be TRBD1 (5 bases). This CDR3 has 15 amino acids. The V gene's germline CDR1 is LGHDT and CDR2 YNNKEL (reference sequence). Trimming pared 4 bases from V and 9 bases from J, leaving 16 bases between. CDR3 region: CASSREDGGSSPLHF. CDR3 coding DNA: TGTGCCAGCAGCCGGGAGGACGGGGGGAGTTCACCCCTCCACTTT.

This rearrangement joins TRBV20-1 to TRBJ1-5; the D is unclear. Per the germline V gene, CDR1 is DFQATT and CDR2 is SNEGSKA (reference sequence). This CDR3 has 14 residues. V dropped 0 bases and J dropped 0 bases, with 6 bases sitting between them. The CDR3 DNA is TGCAGTGCTAGAGAGGACTATAGCAATCAGCCCCAGCATTTT. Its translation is CSAREDYSNQPQHF.

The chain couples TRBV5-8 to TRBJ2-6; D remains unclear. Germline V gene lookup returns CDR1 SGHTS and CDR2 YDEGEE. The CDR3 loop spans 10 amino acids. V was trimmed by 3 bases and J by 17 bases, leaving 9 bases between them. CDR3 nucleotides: TGTGCCAGCAGCTCGTGGCTTTTGACTTTC. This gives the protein CASSSWLLTF.

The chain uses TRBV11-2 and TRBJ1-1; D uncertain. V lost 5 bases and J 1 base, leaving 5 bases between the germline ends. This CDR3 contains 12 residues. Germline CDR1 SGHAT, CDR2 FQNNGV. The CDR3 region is CASSKWNTEAFF. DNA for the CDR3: TGTGCCAGCAGCAAATGGAACACTGAAGCTTTCTTT.

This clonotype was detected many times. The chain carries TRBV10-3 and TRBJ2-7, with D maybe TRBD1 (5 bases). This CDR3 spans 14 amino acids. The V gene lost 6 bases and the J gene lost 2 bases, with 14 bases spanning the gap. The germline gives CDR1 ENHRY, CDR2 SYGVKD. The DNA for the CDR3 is TGTGCCATCAGAGACAGCTTAAGCACCTACGAGCAGTACTTC. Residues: CAIRDSLSTYEQYF.

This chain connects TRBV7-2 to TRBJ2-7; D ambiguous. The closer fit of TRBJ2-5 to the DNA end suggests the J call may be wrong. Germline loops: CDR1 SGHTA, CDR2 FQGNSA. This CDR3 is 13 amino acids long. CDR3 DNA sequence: TGTGCCAGCAGCTTAGAATTAAGGGAGACCCAGTACTTC. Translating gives CASSLELRETQYF.

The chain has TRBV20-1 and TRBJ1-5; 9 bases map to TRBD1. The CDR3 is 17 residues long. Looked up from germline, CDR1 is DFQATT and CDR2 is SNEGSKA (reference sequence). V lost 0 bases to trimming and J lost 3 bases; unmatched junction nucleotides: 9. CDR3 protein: CSARDRRDRASNQPQHF. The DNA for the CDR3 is TGCAGTGCTAGAGATCGCCGGGACAGGGCTTCCAATCAGCCCCAGCATTTT.

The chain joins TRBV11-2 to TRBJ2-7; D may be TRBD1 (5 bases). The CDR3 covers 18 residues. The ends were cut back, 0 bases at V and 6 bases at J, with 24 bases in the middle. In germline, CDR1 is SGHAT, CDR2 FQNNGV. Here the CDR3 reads CASSLDLGSGRYSSEQYF. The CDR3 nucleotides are TGTGCCAGCAGCTTAGATCTCGGTTCAGGGCGTTACAGCAGCGAGCAGTACTTC.

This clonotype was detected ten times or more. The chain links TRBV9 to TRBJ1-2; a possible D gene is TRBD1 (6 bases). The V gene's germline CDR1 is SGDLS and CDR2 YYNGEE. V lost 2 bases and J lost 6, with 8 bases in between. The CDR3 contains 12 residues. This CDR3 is CASSVSGDGYTF. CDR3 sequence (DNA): TGTGCCAGCAGCGTTTCAGGGGATGGCTACACCTTC. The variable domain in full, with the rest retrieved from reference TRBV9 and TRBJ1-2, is DSGVTQTPKHLITATGQRVTLRCSPRSGDLSVYWYQQSLDQGLQFLIQYYNGEERAKGNILERFSAQQFPDLHSELNLSSLELGDSALYFCASSVSGDGYTFGSGTRLTVV.

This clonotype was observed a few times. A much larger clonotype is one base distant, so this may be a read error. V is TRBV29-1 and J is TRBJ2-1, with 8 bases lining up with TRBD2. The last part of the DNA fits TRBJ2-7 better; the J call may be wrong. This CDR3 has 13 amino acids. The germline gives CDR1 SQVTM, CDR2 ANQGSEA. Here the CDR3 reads CSESGGLYNEQYF. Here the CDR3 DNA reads TGCAGCGAAAGCGGGGGACTTTACAATGAGCAGTACTTC.

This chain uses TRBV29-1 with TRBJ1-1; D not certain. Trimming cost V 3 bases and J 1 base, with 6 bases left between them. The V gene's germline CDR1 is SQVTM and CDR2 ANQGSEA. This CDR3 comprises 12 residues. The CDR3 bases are TGCAGCGTTGATGAGGGGAACACTGAAGCTTTCTTT. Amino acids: CSVDEGNTEAFF.

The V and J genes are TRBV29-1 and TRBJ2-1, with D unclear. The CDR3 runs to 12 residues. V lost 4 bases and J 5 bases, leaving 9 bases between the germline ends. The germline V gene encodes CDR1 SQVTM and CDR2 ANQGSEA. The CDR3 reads CSVARTDNEQFF. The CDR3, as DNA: TGCAGCGTTGCCCGGACCGACAATGAGCAGTTCTTC.

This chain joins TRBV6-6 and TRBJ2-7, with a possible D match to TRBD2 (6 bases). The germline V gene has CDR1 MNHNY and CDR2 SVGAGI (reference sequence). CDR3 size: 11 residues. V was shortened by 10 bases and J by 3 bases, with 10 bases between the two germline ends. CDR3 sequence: CAITTSYEQYF. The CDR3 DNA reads TGTGCCATCACGACTAGCTACGAGCAGTACTTC.

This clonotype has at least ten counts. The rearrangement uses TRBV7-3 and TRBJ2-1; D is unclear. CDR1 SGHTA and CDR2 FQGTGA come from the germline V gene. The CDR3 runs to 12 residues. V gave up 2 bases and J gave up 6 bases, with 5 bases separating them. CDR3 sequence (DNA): TGTGCCAGCAGCTTATATAGCAATGAGCAGTTCTTC. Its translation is CASSLYSNEQFF.

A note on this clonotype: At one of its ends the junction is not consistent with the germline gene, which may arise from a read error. CDR3 in DNA: TGCAGTGCTAGAGATCTCGGCTATGACTACACCTTC. This encodes CSARDLGYDYTF. The V gene is TRBV20-1, the J gene TRBJ1-2; the D is unclear. The CDR3 runs 12 residues. The germline CDR1 and CDR2 sequences are DFQATT and SNEGSKA (reference sequence).

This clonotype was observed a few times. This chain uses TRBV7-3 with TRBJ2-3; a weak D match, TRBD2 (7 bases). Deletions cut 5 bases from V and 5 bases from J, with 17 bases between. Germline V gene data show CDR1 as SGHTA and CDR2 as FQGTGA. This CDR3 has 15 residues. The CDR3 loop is CASSNGPGGRDTQYF. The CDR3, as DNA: TGTGCCAGCAGCAACGGACCGGGGGGCCGAGATACGCAGTATTTT.

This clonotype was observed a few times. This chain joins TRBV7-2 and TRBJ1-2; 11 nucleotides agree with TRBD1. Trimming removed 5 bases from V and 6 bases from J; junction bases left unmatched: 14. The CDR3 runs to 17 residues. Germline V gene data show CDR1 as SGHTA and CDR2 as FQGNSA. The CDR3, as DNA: TGTGCCAGCAGCACCCCCGGGACAGGGGGAAGGGATCATGGCTACACCTTC. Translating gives CASSTPGTGGRDHGYTF.

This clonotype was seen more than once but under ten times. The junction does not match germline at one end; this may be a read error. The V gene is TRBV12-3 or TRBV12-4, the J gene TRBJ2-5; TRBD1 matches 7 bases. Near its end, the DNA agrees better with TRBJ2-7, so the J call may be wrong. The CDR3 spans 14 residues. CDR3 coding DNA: TGTGCCGGCAGTCCGACAGGGCCCCTCTACGAGCAGTACTTC. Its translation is CAGSPTGPLYEQYF.

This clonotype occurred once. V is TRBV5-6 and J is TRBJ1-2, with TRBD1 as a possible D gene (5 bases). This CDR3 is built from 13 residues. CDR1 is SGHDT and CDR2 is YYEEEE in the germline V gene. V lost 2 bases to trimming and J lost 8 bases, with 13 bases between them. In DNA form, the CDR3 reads TGTGCCAGCAGCTTTGGGCAGGGTACGGGCTACACCTTC. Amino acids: CASSFGQGTGYTF. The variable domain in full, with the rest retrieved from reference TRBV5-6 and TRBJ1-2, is DAGVTQSPTHLIKTRGQQVTLRCSPKSGHDTVSWYQQALGQGPQFIFQYYEEEERQRGNFPDRFSGHQFPNYSSELNVNALLLGDSALYLCASSFGQGTGYTFGSGTRLTVV.

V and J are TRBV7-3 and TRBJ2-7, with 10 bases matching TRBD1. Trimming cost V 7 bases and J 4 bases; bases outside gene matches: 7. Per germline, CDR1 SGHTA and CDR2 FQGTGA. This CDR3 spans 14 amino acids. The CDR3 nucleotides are TGTGCCAGCACCCCGGGACAGGGGAGGTACGAGCAGTACTTC. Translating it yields CASTPGQGRYEQYF.

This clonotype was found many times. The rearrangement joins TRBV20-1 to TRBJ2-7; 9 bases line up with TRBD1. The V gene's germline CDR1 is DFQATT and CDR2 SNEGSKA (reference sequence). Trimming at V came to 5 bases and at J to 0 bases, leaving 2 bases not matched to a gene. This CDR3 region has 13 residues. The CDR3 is CSARQGVSYEQYF. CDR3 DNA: TGCAGTGCTCGACAGGGGGTCTCCTACGAGCAGTACTTC.

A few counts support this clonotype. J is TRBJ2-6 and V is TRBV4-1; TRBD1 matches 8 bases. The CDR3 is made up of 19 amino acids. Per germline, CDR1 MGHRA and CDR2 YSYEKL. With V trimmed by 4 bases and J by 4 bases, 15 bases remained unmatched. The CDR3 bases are TGCGCCAGCAGCCCCACCCCTGATCAGGGGGCCAGAGGGGCCAACGTCCTGACTTTC. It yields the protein CASSPTPDQGARGANVLTF.

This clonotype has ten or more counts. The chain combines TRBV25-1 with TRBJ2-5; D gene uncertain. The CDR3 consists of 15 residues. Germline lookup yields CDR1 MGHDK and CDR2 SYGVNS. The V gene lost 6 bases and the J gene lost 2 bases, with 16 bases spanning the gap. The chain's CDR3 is CASSHDTVGQETQYF. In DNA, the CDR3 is TGTGCCAGCAGCCATGATACAGTTGGTCAAGAGACCCAGTACTTC.

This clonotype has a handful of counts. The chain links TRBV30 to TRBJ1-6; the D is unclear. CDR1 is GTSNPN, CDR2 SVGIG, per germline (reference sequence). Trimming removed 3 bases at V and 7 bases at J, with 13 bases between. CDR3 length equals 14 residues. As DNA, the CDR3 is TGTGCCTGGAGGGAGGCAGCCCTCAATTCACCCCTCCACTTT. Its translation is CAWREAALNSPLHF.

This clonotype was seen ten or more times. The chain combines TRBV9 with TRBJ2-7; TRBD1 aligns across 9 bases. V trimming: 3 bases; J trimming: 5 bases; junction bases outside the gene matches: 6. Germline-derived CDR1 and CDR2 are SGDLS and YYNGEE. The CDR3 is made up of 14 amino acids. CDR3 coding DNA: TGTGCCAGCAGCGACGGGACAGGGTTTGACGAGCAGTACTTC. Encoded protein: CASSDGTGFDEQYF.